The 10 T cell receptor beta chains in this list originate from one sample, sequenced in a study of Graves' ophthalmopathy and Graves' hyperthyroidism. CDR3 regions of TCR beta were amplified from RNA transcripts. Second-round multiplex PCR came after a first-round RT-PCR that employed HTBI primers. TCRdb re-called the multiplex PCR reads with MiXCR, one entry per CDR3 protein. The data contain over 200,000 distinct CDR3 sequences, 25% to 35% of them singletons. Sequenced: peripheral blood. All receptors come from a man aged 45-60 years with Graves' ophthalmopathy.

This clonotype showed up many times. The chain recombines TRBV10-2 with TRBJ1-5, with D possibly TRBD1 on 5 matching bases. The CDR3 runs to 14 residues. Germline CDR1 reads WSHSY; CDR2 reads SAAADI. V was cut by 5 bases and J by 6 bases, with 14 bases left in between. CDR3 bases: TGCGCCAGCAGTAAGGACACGCGACTTCAGCCCCAGCATTTT. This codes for CASSKDTRLQPQHF.

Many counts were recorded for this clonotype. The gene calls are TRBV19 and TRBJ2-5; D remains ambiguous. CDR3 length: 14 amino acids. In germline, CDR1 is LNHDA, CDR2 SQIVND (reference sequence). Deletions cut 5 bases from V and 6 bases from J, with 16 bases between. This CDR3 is CASSAGRPGQTQYF. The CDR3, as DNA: TGTGCCAGTAGTGCCGGACGGCCTGGGCAGACCCAGTACTTC.

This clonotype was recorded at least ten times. The CDR3 is CASGFGGPVAFF. The CDR3 coding sequence is TGTGCTAGTGGTTTCGGAGGCCCGGTCGCTTTCTTT. The V and J genes are TRBV12-5 and TRBJ1-1; D unclear. Germline CDR1 LGHNT, CDR2 FRNRAP. The ends were cut back, 3 bases at V and 11 bases at J, with 13 bases in the middle. This CDR3 contains 12 residues.

The DNA for the CDR3 is TGTGCCAGCAGTAGATCTACGGACACCGGGGAGCTGTTTTTT. It translates to CASSRSTDTGELFF. The rearrangement joins TRBV6-2 or TRBV6-3 to TRBJ2-2; D is uncertain. The V gene lost 5 bases and the J gene lost 3 bases, with 10 bases spanning the gap. The V gene's germline CDR1 is MNHEY and CDR2 SVGEGT. The CDR3 loop spans 14 amino acids.

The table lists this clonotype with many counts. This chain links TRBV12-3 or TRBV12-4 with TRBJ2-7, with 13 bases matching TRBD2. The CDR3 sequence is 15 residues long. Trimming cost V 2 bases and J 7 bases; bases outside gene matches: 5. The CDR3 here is CASSLWTSGSGEQYF. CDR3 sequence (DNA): TGTGCCAGCAGTTTATGGACTAGCGGGAGCGGTGAGCAGTACTTC.

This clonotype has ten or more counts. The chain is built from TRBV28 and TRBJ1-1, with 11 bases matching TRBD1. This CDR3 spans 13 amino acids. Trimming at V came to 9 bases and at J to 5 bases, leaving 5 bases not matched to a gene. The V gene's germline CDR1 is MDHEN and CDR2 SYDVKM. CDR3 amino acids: CASFGQGATEAFF. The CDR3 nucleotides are TGTGCCAGTTTTGGACAGGGGGCAACTGAAGCTTTCTTT.

CDR3 residues: CSARWGLKLDGELFF. The DNA for the CDR3 is TGCAGTGCTAGATGGGGACTAAAGTTGGACGGGGAGCTGTTTTTT. This chain uses TRBV20-1 with TRBJ2-2, with 7 positions matching TRBD2. There are 15 residues in the CDR3. The trim removed 2 bases at V and 7 bases at J, leaving 10 bases unmatched. Germline V lookup: CDR1 DFQATT, CDR2 SNEGSKA (reference sequence).

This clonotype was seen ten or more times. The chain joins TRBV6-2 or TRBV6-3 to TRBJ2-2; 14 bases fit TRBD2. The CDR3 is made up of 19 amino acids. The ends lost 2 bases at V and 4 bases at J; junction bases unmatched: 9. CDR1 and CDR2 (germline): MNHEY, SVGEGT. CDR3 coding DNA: TGTGCCAGCAGTTACCTTGGACTAGCGGGAGGTCGAGGCACCGGGGAGCTGTTTTTT. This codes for CASSYLGLAGGRGTGELFF.

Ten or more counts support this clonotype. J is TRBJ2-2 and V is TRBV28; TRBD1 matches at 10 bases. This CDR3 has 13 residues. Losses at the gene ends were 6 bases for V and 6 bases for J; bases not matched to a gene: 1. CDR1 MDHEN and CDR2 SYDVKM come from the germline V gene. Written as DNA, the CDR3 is TGTGCCAGCAGGGACAGGGGGTCCGGGGAGCTGTTTTTT. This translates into CASRDRGSGELFF.

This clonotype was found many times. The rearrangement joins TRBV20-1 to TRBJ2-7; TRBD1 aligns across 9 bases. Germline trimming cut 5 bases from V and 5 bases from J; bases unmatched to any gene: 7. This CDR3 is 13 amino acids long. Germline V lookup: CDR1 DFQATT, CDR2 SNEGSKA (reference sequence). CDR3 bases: TGCAGTGCTTTGACAGGGGGTGGGGACGAGCAGTACTTC. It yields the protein CSALTGGGDEQYF.